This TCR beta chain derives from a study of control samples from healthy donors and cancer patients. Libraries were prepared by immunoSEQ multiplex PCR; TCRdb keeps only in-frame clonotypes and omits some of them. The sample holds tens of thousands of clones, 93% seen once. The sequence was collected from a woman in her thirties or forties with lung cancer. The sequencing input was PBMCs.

The CDR3 protein is CASSLGEQGYSGNTIYF. In nucleotides, the CDR3 is TGCGCCAGCAGCTTGGGAGAACAGGGATACTCTGGAAACACCATATATTTT. The chain has TRBV5-1 and TRBJ1-3, with D possibly TRBD1 on 6 matching bases. The CDR3 spans 17 residues. From germline, CDR1 is SGHRS and CDR2 YFSETQ. Trimming stripped 0 bases from V and 0 bases from J, with 13 bases between.